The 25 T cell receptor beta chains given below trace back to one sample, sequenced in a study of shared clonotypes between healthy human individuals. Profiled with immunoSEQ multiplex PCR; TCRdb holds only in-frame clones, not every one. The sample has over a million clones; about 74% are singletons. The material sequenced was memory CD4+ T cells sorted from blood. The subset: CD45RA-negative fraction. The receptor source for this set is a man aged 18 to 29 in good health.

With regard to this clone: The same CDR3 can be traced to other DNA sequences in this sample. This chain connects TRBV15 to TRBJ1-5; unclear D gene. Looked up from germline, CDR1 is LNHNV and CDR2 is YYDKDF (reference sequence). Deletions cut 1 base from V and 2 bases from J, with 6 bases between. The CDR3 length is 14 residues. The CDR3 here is CATSRAGGNQPQHF. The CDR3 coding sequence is TGTGCCACCAGCAGAGCGGGCGGCAATCAGCCCCAGCATTTT.

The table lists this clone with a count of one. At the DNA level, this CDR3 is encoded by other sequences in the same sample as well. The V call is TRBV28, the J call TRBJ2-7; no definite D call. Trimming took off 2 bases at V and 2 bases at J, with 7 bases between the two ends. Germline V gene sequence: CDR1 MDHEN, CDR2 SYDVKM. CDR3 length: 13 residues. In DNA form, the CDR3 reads TGTGCCAGCAGTTTAGGCAGAACCTACGAGCAGTACTTC. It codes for CASSLGRTYEQYF.

DNA for the CDR3: TGCGCCAGCAGCCTCCGGGACGGGAACTATGGCTACACCTTC. This codes for CASSLRDGNYGYTF. The chain joins TRBV5-1 to TRBJ1-2; D may be TRBD1 (5 bases). CDR1 is SGHRS and CDR2 is YFSETQ in the germline V gene. This CDR3 has 14 amino acids. Trimming pared 4 bases from V and 2 bases from J, leaving 12 bases between.

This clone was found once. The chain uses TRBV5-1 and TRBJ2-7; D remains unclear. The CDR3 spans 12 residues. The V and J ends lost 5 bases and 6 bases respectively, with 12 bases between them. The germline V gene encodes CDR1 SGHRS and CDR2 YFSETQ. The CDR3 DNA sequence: TGCGCCAGCAGGCAAGACACACTCGAGCAGTACTTC. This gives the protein CASRQDTLEQYF.

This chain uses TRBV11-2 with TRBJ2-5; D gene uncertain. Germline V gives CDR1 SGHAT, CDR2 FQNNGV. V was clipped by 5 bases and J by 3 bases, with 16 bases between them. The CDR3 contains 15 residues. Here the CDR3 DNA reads TGTGCCAGCAGCCTCTCACACGGCAGAGAAGAGACCCAGTACTTC. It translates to CASSLSHGREETQYF. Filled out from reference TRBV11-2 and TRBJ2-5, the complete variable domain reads EAGVAQSPRYKIIEKRQSVAFWCNPISGHATLYWYQQILGQGPKLLIQFQNNGVVDDSQLPKDRFSAERLKGVDSTLKIQPAKLEDSAVYLCASSLSHGREETQYFGPGTRLLVL.

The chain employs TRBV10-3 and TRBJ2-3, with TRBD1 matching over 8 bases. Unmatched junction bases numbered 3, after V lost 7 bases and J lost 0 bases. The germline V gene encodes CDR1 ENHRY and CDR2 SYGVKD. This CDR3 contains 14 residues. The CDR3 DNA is TGTGCCATCACAAGACAGGGGAGCACAGATACGCAGTATTTT. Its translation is CAITRQGSTDTQYF.

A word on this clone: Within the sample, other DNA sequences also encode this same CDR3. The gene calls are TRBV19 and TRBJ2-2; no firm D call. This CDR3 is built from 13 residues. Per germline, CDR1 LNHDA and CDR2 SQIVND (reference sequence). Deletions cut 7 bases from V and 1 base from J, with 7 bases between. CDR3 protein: CASIRLNTGELFF. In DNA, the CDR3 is TGTGCCAGTATCAGATTGAACACCGGGGAGCTGTTTTTT. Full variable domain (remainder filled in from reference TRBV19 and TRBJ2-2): DGGITQSPKYLFRKEGQNVTLSCEQNLNHDAMYWYRQDPGQGLRLIYYSQIVNDFQKGDIAEGYSVSREKKESFPLTVTSAQKNPTAFYLCASIRLNTGELFFGEGSRLTVL.

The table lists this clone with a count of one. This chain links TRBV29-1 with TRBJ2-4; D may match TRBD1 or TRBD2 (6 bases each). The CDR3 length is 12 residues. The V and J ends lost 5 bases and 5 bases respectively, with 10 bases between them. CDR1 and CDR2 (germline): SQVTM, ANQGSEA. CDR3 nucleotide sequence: TGCAGCGTTCGGGGGCACGAAAACATTCAGTACTTC. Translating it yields CSVRGHENIQYF.

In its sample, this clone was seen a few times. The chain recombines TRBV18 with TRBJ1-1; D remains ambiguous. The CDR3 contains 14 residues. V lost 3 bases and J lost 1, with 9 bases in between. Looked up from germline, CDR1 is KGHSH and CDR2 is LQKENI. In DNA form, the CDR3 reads TGTGCCAGCTCACCCTTTACTAAGAACACTGAAGCTTTCTTT. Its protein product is CASSPFTKNTEAFF.

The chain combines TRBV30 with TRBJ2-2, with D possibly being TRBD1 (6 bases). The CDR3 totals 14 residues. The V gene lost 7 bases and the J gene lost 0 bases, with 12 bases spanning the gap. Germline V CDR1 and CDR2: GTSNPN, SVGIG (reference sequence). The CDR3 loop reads CASAGTTNTGELFF. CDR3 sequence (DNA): TGTGCCTCGGCCGGGACAACGAACACCGGGGAGCTGTTTTTT. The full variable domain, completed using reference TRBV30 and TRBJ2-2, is SQTIHQWPATLVQPVGSPLSLECTVEGTSNPNLYWYRQAAGRGLQLLFYSVGIGQISSEVPQNLSASRPQDRQFILSSKKLLLSDSGFYLCASAGTTNTGELFFGEGSRLTVL.

The CDR3 protein is CASRKPGQGIQETQYF. As DNA, the CDR3 is TGTGCCAGCAGGAAGCCGGGACAGGGGATCCAAGAGACCCAGTACTTC. This sequence joins TRBV11-2 and TRBJ2-5, with TRBD1 identical over 10 bases. The CDR3 contains 16 residues. In germline, CDR1 is SGHAT, CDR2 FQNNGV. V shed 6 bases, J shed 1 base, and the junction held 8 bases outside the gene matches. The whole variable domain, remainder taken from reference TRBV11-2 and TRBJ2-5, is EAGVAQSPRYKIIEKRQSVAFWCNPISGHATLYWYQQILGQGPKLLIQFQNNGVVDDSQLPKDRFSAERLKGVDSTLKIQPAKLEDSAVYLCASRKPGQGIQETQYFGPGTRLLVL.

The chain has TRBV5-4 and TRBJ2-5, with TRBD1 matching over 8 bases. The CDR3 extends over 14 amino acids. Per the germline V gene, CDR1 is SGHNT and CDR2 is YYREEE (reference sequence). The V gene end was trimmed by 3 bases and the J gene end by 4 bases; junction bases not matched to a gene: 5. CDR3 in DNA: TGTGCCAGCAGCTCTTCCGGGACAGGAGAGACCCAGTACTTC. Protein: CASSSSGTGETQYF.

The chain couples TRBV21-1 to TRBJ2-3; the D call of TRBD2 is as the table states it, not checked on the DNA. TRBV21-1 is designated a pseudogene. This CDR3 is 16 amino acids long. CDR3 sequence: CATGGLAGGFTDTQYF. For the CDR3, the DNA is TGTGCCACCGGTGGACTAGCGGGGGGATTCACAGATACGCAGTATTTT.

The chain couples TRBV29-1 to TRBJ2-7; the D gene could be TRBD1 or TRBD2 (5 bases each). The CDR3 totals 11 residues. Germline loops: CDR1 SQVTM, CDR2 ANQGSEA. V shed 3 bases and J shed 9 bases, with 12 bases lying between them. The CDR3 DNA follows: TGCAGCGTTGAGACCCGGGACGTGCAGTACTTC. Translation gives CSVETRDVQYF.

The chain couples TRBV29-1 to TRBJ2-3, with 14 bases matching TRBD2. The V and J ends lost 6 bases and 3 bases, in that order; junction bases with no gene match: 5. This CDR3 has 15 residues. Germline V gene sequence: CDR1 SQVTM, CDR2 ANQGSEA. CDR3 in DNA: TGCAGCGTCCAGACTAGCGGGGGGGAGACAGATACGCAGTATTTT. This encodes CSVQTSGGETDTQYF.

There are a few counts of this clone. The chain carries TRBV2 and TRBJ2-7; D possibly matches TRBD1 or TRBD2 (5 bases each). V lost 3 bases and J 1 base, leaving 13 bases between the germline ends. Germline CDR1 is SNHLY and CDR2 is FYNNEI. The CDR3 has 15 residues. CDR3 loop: CASSDWGSVSYEQYF. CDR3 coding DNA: TGTGCCAGCAGTGACTGGGGGAGCGTATCCTACGAGCAGTACTTC. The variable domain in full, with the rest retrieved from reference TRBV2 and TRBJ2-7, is EPEVTQTPSHQVTQMGQEVILRCVPISNHLYFYWYRQILGQKVEFLVSFYNNEISEKSEIFDDQFSVERPDGSNFTLKIRSTKLEDSAMYFCASSDWGSVSYEQYFGPGTRLTVT.

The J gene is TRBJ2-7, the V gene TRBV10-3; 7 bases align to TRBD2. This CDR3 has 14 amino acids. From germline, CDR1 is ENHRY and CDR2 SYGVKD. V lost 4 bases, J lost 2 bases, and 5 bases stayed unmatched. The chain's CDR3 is CAISVAGVAYEQYF. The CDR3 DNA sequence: TGTGCCATCAGTGTTGCGGGGGTCGCCTACGAGCAGTACTTC.

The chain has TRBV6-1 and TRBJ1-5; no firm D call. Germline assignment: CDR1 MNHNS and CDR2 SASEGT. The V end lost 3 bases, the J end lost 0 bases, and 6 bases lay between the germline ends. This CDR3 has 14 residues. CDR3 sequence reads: CASSDGNSNQPQHF. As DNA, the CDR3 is TGTGCCAGCAGTGACGGAAATAGCAATCAGCCCCAGCATTTT.

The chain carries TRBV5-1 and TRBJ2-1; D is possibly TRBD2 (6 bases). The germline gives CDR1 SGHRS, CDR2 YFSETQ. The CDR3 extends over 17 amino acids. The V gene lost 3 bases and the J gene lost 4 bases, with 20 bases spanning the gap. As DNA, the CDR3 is TGCGCCAGCAGCTGGGGTCCATCGGGGGTGATATACAATGAGCAGTTCTTC. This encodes CASSWGPSGVIYNEQFF.

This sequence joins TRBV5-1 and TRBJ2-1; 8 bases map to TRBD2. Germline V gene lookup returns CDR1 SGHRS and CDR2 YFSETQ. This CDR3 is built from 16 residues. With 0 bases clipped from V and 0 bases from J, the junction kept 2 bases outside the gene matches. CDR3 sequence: CASSLDLAGSYNEQFF. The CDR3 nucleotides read TGCGCCAGCAGCTTGGATCTAGCGGGCTCCTACAATGAGCAGTTCTTC. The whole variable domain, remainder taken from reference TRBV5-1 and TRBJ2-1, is KAGVTQTPRYLIKTRGQQVTLSCSPISGHRSVSWYQQTPGQGLQFLFEYFSETQRNKGNFPGRFSGRQFSNSRSEMNVSTLELGDSALYLCASSLDLAGSYNEQFFGPGTRLTVL.

CDR3 sequence reads: CASSSGEVNNEQFF. DNA of the CDR3: TGCGCCAGCAGCTCCGGGGAGGTTAACAATGAGCAGTTCTTC. V gene TRBV5-1 combines with J gene TRBJ2-1; possible D gene TRBD2, 6 bases. CDR1 is SGHRS, CDR2 YFSETQ, per germline. Trimming pared 3 bases from V and 5 bases from J, leaving 12 bases between. The CDR3 length is 14 residues.

CDR3 coding DNA: TGTGCCAGCCGCCCCGCGGGACGCTCCTACGAGCAGTACTTC. It encodes CASRPAGRSYEQYF. The chain links TRBV19 to TRBJ2-7, with D possibly being TRBD2 (6 bases). This CDR3 is 14 amino acids long. Germline V CDR1 and CDR2: LNHDA, SQIVND (reference sequence). V was trimmed by 9 bases and J by 0 bases, leaving 15 bases between them.

Here the CDR3 reads CASLTENTGELFF. CDR3 sequence (DNA): TGTGCCAGTCTTACAGAGAACACCGGGGAGCTGTTTTTT. The J gene is TRBJ2-2, the V gene TRBV5-5; D is unresolved. V was shortened by 8 bases and J by 1 base, with 9 bases between the two germline ends. Germline values: CDR1 SGHKS, CDR2 YYEKEE (reference sequence). The CDR3 has 13 amino acids.

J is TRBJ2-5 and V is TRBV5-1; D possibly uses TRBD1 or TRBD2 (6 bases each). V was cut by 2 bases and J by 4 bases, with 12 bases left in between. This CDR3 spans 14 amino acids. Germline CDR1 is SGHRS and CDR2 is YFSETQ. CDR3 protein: CASSFAGEAETQYF. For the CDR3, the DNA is TGCGCCAGCAGCTTCGCAGGGGAGGCAGAGACCCAGTACTTC.

CDR3: CASSQGGTSDLTRDEQFF. The CDR3 DNA follows: TGCGCCAGCAGCCAAGGGGGGACTAGCGACCTCACGAGGGATGAGCAGTTCTTC. The chain combines TRBV4-3 with TRBJ2-1, with 10 nucleotides matching TRBD2. There are 18 residues in the CDR3. V trimming: 1 base; J trimming: 8 bases; junction bases outside the gene matches: 14. Germline-derived CDR1 and CDR2 are LGHNA and YSLEER.